These T cell receptor beta chains were read from a single sample in a study of shared clonotypes between healthy human individuals. Only in-frame clones appear in the TCRdb table, and some are missing; sequencing was by immunoSEQ multiplex PCR. The table shows around 700,000 clones, with around 67% occurring only once. The sequenced sample consisted of memory CD4+ T cells sorted from blood. Receptors were obtained from a woman aged 30 to 39 in good health. CDR3s include the opening cysteine and the closing phenylalanine or tryptophan.

>TRBJ1-1|TRBV28
CASSSFTWTGNTEAFF
>TRBJ2-5|TRBV5-1
CASSPFSPQETQYF
>TRBJ2-5|TRBV6-5
CASSWGSDPATQYF
>TRBJ2-2|TRBV15
CATAGANTGELFF
>TRBJ2-1|TRBV6-4
CASTRLPGGHEQFF
>TRBJ2-1|TRBV30
CAWTVNNEQFF
>TRBJ2-4|TRBV19
CASSTQPRNIQYF
>TRBJ2-7|TRBV7-2
CASRVSSGLSYEQYF
>TRBJ2-7|TRBV7-9
CASSFPPGPEQYF
>TRBJ1-1|TRBV19
CASSGQGGLLNTEAFF
>TRBJ2-5|TRBV28
CASSGWGNQETQYF
>TRBJ1-5|TRBV25-1
CASSESTLDSLSNQPQHF
>TRBJ1-4|TRBV6-1
CASNPGGVVEKLFF
>TRBJ2-1|TRBV28
CASTPGTVNNEQFF
>TRBJ1-2|TRBV28
CASRVPNRAGYGYTF
>TRBJ2-1|TRBV6-6
CASSRTSGSVEQFF
>TRBJ2-5|TRBV11-2
CASTESLGWQETQYF
>TRBJ1-2|TRBV7-9
CASSVDRDGYTF
>TRBJ2-1|TRBV28
CASTAASGSRNEQFF
>TRBJ1-4|TRBV28
CASSGGTGKREKLFF
>TRBJ1-2|TRBV18
CASSPSAGGPYGYTF
>TRBJ2-7|TRBV10-2
CASRDTLGPLTPSEQYF
>TRBJ2-5|TRBV5-6
CASSLELSLDRGGLETQYF
>TRBJ1-5|TRBV25-1
CASSAGDGSNQPQHF
>TRBJ2-3|TRBV7-9
CASSFTQFADTQYF